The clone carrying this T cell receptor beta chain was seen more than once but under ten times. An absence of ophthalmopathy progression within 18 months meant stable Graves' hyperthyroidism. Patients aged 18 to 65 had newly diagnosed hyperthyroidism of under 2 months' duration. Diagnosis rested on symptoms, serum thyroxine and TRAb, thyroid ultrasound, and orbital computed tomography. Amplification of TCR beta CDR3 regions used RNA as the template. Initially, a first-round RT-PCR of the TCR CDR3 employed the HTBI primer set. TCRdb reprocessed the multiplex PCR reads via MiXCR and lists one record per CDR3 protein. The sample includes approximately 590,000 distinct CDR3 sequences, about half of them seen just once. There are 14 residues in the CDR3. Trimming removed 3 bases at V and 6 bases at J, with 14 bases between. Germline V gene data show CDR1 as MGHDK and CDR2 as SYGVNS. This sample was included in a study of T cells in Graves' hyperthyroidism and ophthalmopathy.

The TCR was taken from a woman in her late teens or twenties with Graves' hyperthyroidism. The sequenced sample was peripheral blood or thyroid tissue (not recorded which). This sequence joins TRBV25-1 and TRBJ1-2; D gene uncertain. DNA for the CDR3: TGTGCCAGCAGTGAGACGGGAAGACTCGATGGCTACACCTTC. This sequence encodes CASSETGRLDGYTF.